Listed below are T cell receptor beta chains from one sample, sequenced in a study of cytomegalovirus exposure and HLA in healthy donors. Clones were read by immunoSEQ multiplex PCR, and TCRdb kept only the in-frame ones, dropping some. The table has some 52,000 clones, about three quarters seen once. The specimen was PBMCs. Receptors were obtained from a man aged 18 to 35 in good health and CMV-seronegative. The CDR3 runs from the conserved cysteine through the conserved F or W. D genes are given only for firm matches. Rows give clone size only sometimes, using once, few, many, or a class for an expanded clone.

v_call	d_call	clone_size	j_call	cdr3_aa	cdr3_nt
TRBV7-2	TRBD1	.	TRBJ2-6	CASRLAGTGGSGANVLTF	TGTGCCAGCAGGTTGGCCGGGACAGGGGGCTCTGGGGCCAACGTCCTGACTTTC
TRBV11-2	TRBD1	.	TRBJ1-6	CASSIGTAFSPLHF	TGTGCCAGCAGCATAGGGACAGCATTTTCACCCCTCCACTTT
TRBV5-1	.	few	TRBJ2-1	CASSLEASSYNEQFF	TGCGCCAGCAGCTTGGAAGCGAGTTCCTACAATGAGCAGTTCTTC
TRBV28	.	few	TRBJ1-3	CASSLPPGGGNTIYF	TGTGCCAGCAGTTTACCACCTGGGGGGGGAAACACCATATATTTT
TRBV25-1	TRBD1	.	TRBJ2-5	CASSRQGQETQYF	TGTGCCAGCAGTCGACAGGGACAAGAGACCCAGTACTTC
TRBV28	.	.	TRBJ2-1	CASSLLASANYNEQFF	TGTGCCAGCAGTTTACTGGCGAGCGCGAACTACAATGAGCAGTTCTTC
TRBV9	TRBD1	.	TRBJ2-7	CASSRDRAMGEQYF	TGTGCCAGCAGCCGGGACAGGGCGATGGGGGAGCAGTACTTC
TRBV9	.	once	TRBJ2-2	CASSVQASTGELFF	TGTGCCAGCAGCGTGCAAGCGAGCACCGGGGAGCTGTTTTTT
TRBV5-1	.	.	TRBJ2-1	CASSLDWSNEQFF	TGCGCCAGCAGCTTGGACTGGAGCAATGAGCAGTTCTTC
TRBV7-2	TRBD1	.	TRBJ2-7	CASSPFRGPYEQYF	TGTGCCAGCAGCCCCTTTAGGGGGCCCTACGAGCAGTACTTC
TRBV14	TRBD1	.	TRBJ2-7	CASSHAGRTGGGEQYF	TGTGCCAGCAGCCACGCAGGTAGGACAGGGGGCGGCGAGCAGTACTTC
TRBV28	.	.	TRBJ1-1	CATLMNTEAFF	TGTGCCACCCTTATGAACACTGAAGCTTTCTTT
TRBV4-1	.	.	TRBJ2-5	CASSHRDPWTEQETQYF	TGCGCCAGCAGCCACCGCGACCCATGGACAGAGCAAGAGACCCAGTACTTC
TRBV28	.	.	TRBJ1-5	CASSIKGVNQPQHF	TGTGCCAGCAGTATTAAAGGGGTGAATCAGCCCCAGCATTTT
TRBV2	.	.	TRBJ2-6	CASSPWTASGANVLTF	TGTGCCAGCAGTCCATGGACAGCCTCTGGGGCCAACGTCCTGACTTTC
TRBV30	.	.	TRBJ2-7	CAWSPGGGRIEQYF	TGTGCCTGGAGCCCTGGGGGCGGGAGAATCGAGCAGTACTTC
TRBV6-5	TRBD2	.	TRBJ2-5	CASSYIAGDPETQYF	TGTGCCAGCAGTTACATAGCGGGAGACCCAGAGACCCAGTACTTC
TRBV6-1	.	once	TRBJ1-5	CASSHTGVNQPQHF	TGTGCCAGCAGTCACACAGGAGTTAATCAGCCCCAGCATTTT
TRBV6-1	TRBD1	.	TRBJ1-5	CASSDLGQALWAQHF	TGTGCCAGCAGTGACCTGGGACAGGCCCTCTGGGCCCAGCATTTT
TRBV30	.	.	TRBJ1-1	CAWSPPGRNTEAFF	TGTGCCTGGAGTCCACCAGGCCGGAACACTGAAGCTTTCTTT
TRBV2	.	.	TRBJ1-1	CASTGRGLNTEAFF	TGTGCCAGCACAGGCAGGGGCCTAAACACTGAAGCTTTCTTT
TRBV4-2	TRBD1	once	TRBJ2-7	CASSQGTGAIHEQYF	TGTGCCAGCAGCCAAGGTACAGGGGCAATCCACGAGCAGTACTTC
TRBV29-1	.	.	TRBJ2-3	CSVLRGTDTQYF	TGCAGCGTTCTGCGAGGCACAGATACGCAGTATTTT
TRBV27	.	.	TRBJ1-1	CASSMGRLTEAFF	TGTGCCAGCTCCATGGGGAGACTCACTGAAGCTTTCTTT
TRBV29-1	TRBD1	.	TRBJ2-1	CSVEARQGRNEQFF	TGCAGCGTTGAGGCCCGACAGGGGCGCAATGAGCAGTTCTTC
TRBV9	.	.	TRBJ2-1	CASSTGLLVEQFF	TGTGCCAGCAGCACGGGACTTTTGGTTGAGCAGTTCTTC
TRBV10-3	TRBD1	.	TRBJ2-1	CAISTQGPLYNEQFF	TGTGCCATCAGTACACAGGGGCCCCTGTACAATGAGCAGTTCTTC
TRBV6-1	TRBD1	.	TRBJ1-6	CASSPTGTNSPLHF	TGTGCCAGCAGTCCGACAGGGACTAATTCACCCCTCCACTTT
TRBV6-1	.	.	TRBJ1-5	CASSEGPRRDQPQHF	TGTGCCAGCAGTGAGGGGCCCCGAAGGGATCAGCCCCAGCATTTT
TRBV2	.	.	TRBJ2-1	CASTGGGLGEQFF	TGTGCCAGCACCGGTGGGGGCCTGGGTGAGCAGTTCTTC
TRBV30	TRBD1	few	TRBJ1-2	CAWSVDRTGATF	TGTGCCTGGAGTGTGGACAGGACGGGAGCCACCTTC
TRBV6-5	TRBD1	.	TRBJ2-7	CASSYSSTGGQQYF	TGTGCCAGCAGTTATTCCTCAACAGGGGGGCAGCAGTACTTC
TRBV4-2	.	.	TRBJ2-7	CASSQWTGGYDEQYF	TGTGCCAGCAGCCAGTGGACAGGAGGGTATGACGAGCAGTACTTC